Listed here is a single T cell receptor beta chain. The sample originates from a study of blood T cell repertoires in COVID-19. Study summary: Sources were T cells, B-cell-depleted T cells, or PBMCs; the material itself was cDNA or gDNA.

Sequencing was performed with immunoSEQ multiplex PCR; in TCRdb, only in-frame clones are kept and a portion is missing. Altogether 200,000 to 300,000 clones are present, about 85% being singletons, with the ten largest covering more than 6%. This sequence originates from an older woman with active or convalescent COVID-19. What was sequenced was peripheral blood.

The CDR3 nucleotides are TGTGCCAGCAGCTTGGGGGCTTTCCAAGAGACCCAGTACTTC. Encoded protein: CASSLGAFQETQYF. This chain links TRBV5-4 with TRBJ2-5; D is uncertain. Germline values: CDR1 SGHNT, CDR2 YYREEE (reference sequence). V lost 0 bases, J lost 1 base, and 7 bases lay in between. CDR3 length: 14 amino acids.